The next 7 T cell receptor beta chains were all read from a single sample in a study of OX40 agonist ivuxolimab in advanced cancers. Some clones are missing from TCRdb's copy, which holds only in-frame ones; the method was immunoSEQ multiplex PCR. The sample includes about 83,000 clones, approximately 84% of them seen just once. The sample consisted of CD4+ or CD8+ T cells sorted from blood, taken in a trial of the OX40 agonist ivuxolimab. These receptors all stem from an adult with an advanced solid tumor such as melanoma, head and neck, liver or kidney cancer.

V is TRBV4-1 and J is TRBJ1-2; possibly TRBD1 for D (5 bases). Germline CDR1 is MGHRA and CDR2 is YSYEKL. V was cut by 0 bases and J by 8 bases, with 10 bases left in between. The length of the CDR3 is 13 residues. CDR3 amino acids: CASSQDTWGGYTF. The DNA for the CDR3 is TGCGCCAGCAGCCAAGATACGTGGGGGGGCTACACCTTC.

V gene TRBV19 combines with J gene TRBJ2-1; 8 nucleotides agree with TRBD1. This CDR3 spans 13 amino acids. V was pared by 7 bases and J by 7 bases, with 6 bases of the junction left unmatched. CDR1 is LNHDA, CDR2 SQIVND, per germline (reference sequence). CDR3: CASKTGGINEQFF. The CDR3 bases are TGTGCCAGTAAAACAGGGGGAATTAATGAGCAGTTCTTC.

V gene TRBV5-1 combines with J gene TRBJ2-2; D ambiguous. The CDR3 covers 16 residues. CDR1 and CDR2 from the germline V gene are SGHRS and YFSETQ. Between the trimmed V and J ends, which lost 0 bases and 1 base, there was a span of 10 bases. CDR3 in DNA: TGCGCCAGCAGCTTGGGGGTTGTGGGGAACACCGGGGAGCTGTTTTTT. This translates into CASSLGVVGNTGELFF.

This chain uses TRBV30 with TRBJ1-4, with a tentative D call TRBD1 (5 bases). The CDR3 covers 15 residues. Trimming pared 0 bases from V and 4 bases from J, leaving 12 bases between. CDR1 is GTSNPN, CDR2 SVGIG, per germline (reference sequence). CDR3 sequence (DNA): TGTGCCTGGAGTGTACCGGGACCTTATAATGAAAAACTGTTTTTT. This translates into CAWSVPGPYNEKLFF.

In its sample, this clone was seen once. The chain uses TRBV21-1 and TRBJ2-7. TRBV21-1 is labeled a pseudogene. The CDR3 has 13 residues. The CDR3 DNA follows: TGTGCCAGCAGCAAAGAGGAATTCTACGAGCAGTACTTC. Translation gives CASSKEEFYEQYF.

This clone was seen just once. V and J are TRBV5-1 and TRBJ2-7; possibly TRBD2 for D (7 bases). V was trimmed by 4 bases and J by 5 bases, leaving 19 bases between them. CDR3 size: 15 residues. CDR1 SGHRS and CDR2 YFSETQ come from the germline V gene. CDR3 loop: CASSRGEGPRHEQYF. Here the CDR3 DNA reads TGCGCCAGCAGCAGGGGGGAGGGACCAAGACACGAGCAGTACTTC.

The chain recombines TRBV15 with TRBJ2-5, with D unresolved. CDR1 and CDR2 from the germline V gene are LNHNV and YYDKDF (reference sequence). The CDR3 is 14 residues long. V was trimmed by 7 bases and J by 2 bases, leaving 14 bases between them. As DNA, the CDR3 is TGTGCCACCACCCGGACCCTTGGGCAAGAGACCCAGTACTTC. Translation gives CATTRTLGQETQYF. Drawing the rest from reference TRBV15 and TRBJ2-5, the complete variable domain is DAMVIQNPRYQVTQFGKPVTLSCSQTLNHNVMYWYQQKSSQAPKLLFHYYDKDFNNEADTPDNFQSRRPNTSFCFLDIRSPGLGDTAMYLCATTRTLGQETQYFGPGTRLLVL.